The source of this T cell receptor beta chain is a study of OX40 agonist ivuxolimab in advanced cancers. The assay was immunoSEQ multiplex PCR, and TCRdb's table has in-frame clones only and misses some. The table includes roughly 100,000 clones, around 91% detected once. V dropped 2 bases and J dropped 7 bases, with 21 bases sitting between them. Germline V lookup: CDR1 GTSNPN, CDR2 SVGIG (reference sequence). This CDR3 spans 17 amino acids. The chain uses TRBV30 and TRBJ1-6; D may be TRBD1 (5 bases). The sequence came from an adult with an advanced solid tumor such as melanoma, head and neck, liver or kidney cancer. The input for sequencing was CD4+ or CD8+ T cells sorted from blood, taken in a trial of the OX40 agonist ivuxolimab. The CDR3 here is CAWSLPRWGAGNSPLHF. The CDR3 bases are TGTGCCTGGAGTCTACCCCGGTGGGGCGCGGGGAATTCACCCCTCCACTTT. Complete variable domain (other parts from reference TRBV30 and TRBJ1-6): SQTIHQWPATLVQPVGSPLSLECTVEGTSNPNLYWYRQAAGRGLQLLFYSVGIGQISSEVPQNLSASRPQDRQFILSSKKLLLSDSGFYLCAWSLPRWGAGNSPLHFGNGTRLTVT.